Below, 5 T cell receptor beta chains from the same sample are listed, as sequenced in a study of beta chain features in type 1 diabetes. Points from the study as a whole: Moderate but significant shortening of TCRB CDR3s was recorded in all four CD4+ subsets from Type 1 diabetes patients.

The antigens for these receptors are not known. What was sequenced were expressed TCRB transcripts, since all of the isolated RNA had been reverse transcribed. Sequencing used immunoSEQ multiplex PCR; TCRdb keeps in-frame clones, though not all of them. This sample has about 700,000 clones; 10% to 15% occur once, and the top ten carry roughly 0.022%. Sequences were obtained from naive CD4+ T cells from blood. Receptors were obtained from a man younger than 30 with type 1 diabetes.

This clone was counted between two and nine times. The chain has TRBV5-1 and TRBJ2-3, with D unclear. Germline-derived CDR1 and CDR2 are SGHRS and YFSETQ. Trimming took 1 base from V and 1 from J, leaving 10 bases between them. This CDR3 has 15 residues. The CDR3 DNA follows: TGCGCCAGCAGCTTGTTGGAAAAGGGCACAGATACGCAGTATTTT. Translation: CASSLLEKGTDTQYF.

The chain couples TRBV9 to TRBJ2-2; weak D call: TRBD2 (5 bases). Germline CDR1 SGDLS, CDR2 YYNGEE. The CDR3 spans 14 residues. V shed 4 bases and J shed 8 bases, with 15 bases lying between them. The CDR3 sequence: CASSRRYPDGELFF. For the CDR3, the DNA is TGTGCCAGCAGCCGGAGGTATCCGGATGGGGAGCTGTTTTTT. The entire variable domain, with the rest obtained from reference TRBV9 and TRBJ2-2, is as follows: DSGVTQTPKHLITATGQRVTLRCSPRSGDLSVYWYQQSLDQGLQFLIQYYNGEERAKGNILERFSAQQFPDLHSELNLSSLELGDSALYFCASSRRYPDGELFFGEGSRLTVL.

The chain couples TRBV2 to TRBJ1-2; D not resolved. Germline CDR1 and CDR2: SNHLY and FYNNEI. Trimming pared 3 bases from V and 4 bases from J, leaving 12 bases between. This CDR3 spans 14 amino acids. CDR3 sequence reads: CASSDLAASYGYTF. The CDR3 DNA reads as TGTGCCAGCAGTGATCTGGCAGCTAGCTATGGCTACACCTTC.

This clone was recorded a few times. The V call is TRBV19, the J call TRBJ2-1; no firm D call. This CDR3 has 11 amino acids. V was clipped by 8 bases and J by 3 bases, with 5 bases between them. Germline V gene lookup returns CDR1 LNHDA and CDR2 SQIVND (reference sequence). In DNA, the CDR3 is TGTGCCAGTCGTAGCTACAATGAGCAGTTCTTC. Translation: CASRSYNEQFF.

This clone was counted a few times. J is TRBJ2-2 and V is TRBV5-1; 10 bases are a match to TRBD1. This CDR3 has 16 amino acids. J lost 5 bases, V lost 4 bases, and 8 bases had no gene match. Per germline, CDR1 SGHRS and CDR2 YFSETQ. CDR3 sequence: CASSTGTGASTGELFF. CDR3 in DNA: TGCGCCAGCAGCACCGGGACAGGGGCCTCTACCGGGGAGCTGTTTTTT.